The sequence of this T cell receptor beta chain was determined in a study of blood T cell repertoires in COVID-19 (dated by TCRdb to about 2020). About the study as a whole: Samples from collaborators originated in the United States, Italy and Spain and spanned both the acute and convalescent phases of COVID-19. The repertoires were released in a freely available public database intended as a resource for research on the immune response to SARS-CoV-2. Sample metadata almost always included a de-identified subject ID, COVID-19 status, age in years and sex. HLA class I and class II types, where available, came from metadata supplied by the sample provider rather than from assay-based typing. Samples came from the ongoing ImmuneRACE study (first 160 participants) plus 1,254 subjects from 6 global collaborators. The material from the prospective study consisted of cDNA or gDNA derived from T cells, B-cell-depleted T cells, or PBMCs. Deeply sampled blood TCRbeta repertoires from subjects exposed to, actively infected with, or recovered from COVID-19 were included in the dataset. General findings and caveats noted by the study authors: The amount of clinical and demographic metadata varied by source and participant and was provided uncurated.

As regards this clone: Its target antigen remains unknown. No base quality values were provided; no much bigger clone lies one nucleotide off.

TCRbeta CDR3 regions were amplified from genomic DNA by means of the immunoSEQ Assay, a bias-controlled multiplex PCR. The original methods were these. The number of nucleated cells in each sample was estimated from the amplification of reference gene primers within the assay. Sequence reads were collapsed and filtered to measure the absolute abundance of every unique TCRbeta CDR3 rearrangement. For each sample, productive Simpson clonality was calculated as the square root of Simpson's diversity index over productive rearrangements. Sourced from immuneACCESS, this table was stored by TCRdb with only in-frame sequences that have V and J called. A share of the clones is absent; for the studies checked, an unresolved V gene accounts for under half, and the remainder has no known explanation. For V, J and clone size, that table is used; D and trimming come from the DNA. The table for this sample lists 77,000 or so clones; around 90% of them were counted only once. The ten largest clones take up approximately 4.4% of the sample.

Sequences LGHDT (CDR1) and YNNKEL (CDR2) are obtained from the germline V gene (reference sequence). CDR3 length: 12 amino acids, cysteine to phenylalanine. Of the read, only the CDR3 DNA is kept; its 36 bases are in frame from base 1. V is shortened by 4 bases, J by 9 bases, and the region joining them spans 12 bases. The collaborating institutions used their own protocols to collect whole blood in K2EDTA tubes. For TCRbeta analysis, collaborator samples were shipped as frozen whole blood, as isolated PBMCs, or as DNA extracted from either sample type. The sequenced sample was peripheral blood. The rearranged segments are TRBV3-1 (or the pseudogene TRBV3-2) and TRBJ2-5, and the D gene may be TRBD1, 5 bases matching. This receptor was obtained from a man aged 50-60 years with active COVID-19. The DNA sequence follows: TGTGCCAGCAGCCCCCCGGCCAGGGCCCAGTACTTC. This encodes CASSPPARAQYF.